These T cell receptor beta chains were read from a single sample in a study of beta chain features in type 1 diabetes. TCRdb's table, derived via immunoSEQ multiplex PCR, lists solely in-frame clones and lacks some. The table has roughly 140,000 clones, roughly 50% seen once; the top ten hold 0.42%. Material: Tregs from blood. The receptor source for this set is a man aged 18 to 29 in good health. Each CDR3 is given with its conserved first and last residue. The D gene is left open where the match is weak. Not all rows give a size; the values are once, few, many and, for expanded clones, a class.

size	V	D	J	CDR3	DNA
.	TRBV28	.	TRBJ1-1	CASSLVNGEAFF	TGTGCCAGCAGTTTAGTTAACGGTGAAGCTTTCTTT
.	TRBV2	TRBD2	TRBJ2-2	CASSPGVWENPGGGAGELFF	TGTGCCAGCAGTCCCGGGGTGTGGGAAAACCCCGGCGGGGGAGCCGGGGAGCTGTTTTTT
few	TRBV29-1	.	TRBJ2-4	CSVEGRTKNIQYF	TGCAGCGTTGAGGGCCGAACAAAAAACATTCAGTACTTC
.	TRBV4-3	TRBD2	TRBJ2-3	CASSQGLAGGRNADTQYF	TGCGCCAGCAGCCAAGGACTAGCGGGGGGGAGGAACGCAGATACGCAGTATTTT
once	TRBV27	.	TRBJ2-7	CASSSYTGRGQYF	TGTGCCAGCAGTTCCTATACAGGGAGGGGGCAGTACTTC
.	TRBV19	.	TRBJ2-3	CASQGGWGVFDTQYF	TGTGCCAGTCAAGGGGGATGGGGAGTATTTGATACGCAGTATTTT
few	TRBV7-2	.	TRBJ1-2	CASSLGGGSVYGYTF	TGTGCCAGCAGCTTAGGAGGGGGATCTGTGTATGGCTACACCTTC
.	TRBV20-1	.	TRBJ2-4	CSTTGGDIQYF	TGCAGTACCACAGGGGGGGACATTCAGTACTTC
.	TRBV18	.	TRBJ1-6	CASSNRSGEAPLHF	TGTGCCAGCTCAAACAGGTCCGGGGAGGCACCCCTCCACTTT
.	TRBV11-1	.	TRBJ2-7	CASSFPSLEQYF	TGTGCCAGCAGCTTTCCGTCCCTCGAGCAGTACTTC
.	TRBV2	.	TRBJ2-7	CASSEQGTYEQYF	TGTGCCAGCAGTGAACAGGGAACCTACGAGCAGTACTTC
.	TRBV27	.	TRBJ1-2	CASSYGGGYGYTF	TGTGCCAGCAGTTACGGGGGGGGCTATGGCTACACCTTC
.	TRBV20-1	.	TRBJ1-2	CSARDNYGYTF	TGCAGTGCTAGAGATAATTATGGCTACACCTTC
.	TRBV10-3	TRBD2	TRBJ2-7	CASGTTNYEQYF	TGTGCCAGCGGGACTACGAACTACGAGCAGTACTTC
.	TRBV29-1	TRBD1	TRBJ1-1	CSVGTGVNTEAFF	TGCAGCGTCGGGACAGGGGTGAACACTGAAGCTTTCTTT
.	TRBV18	TRBD2	TRBJ2-1	CASSLSVLAGVYNEQFF	TGTGCCAGCTCACTCTCCGTACTAGCGGGAGTGTACAATGAGCAGTTCTTC
.	TRBV4-3	.	TRBJ1-2	CASSPARGNYGYTF	TGCGCCAGCAGCCCGGCCCGGGGGAACTATGGCTACACCTTC
.	TRBV27	.	TRBJ2-7	CASSLSYHSGPEQYF	TGTGCCAGCAGTTTATCGTACCACTCGGGTCCCGAGCAGTACTTC
.	TRBV5-6	.	TRBJ2-2	CASSSGLTNTGELFF	TGTGCCAGCAGCTCAGGACTGACGAACACCGGGGAGCTGTTTTTT
.	TRBV7-2	.	TRBJ2-7	CASSLVAYEQYF	TGTGCCAGCAGCTTGGTAGCCTACGAGCAGTACTTC
.	TRBV13	TRBD2	TRBJ2-3	CASSQRVSGRSDTQYF	TGTGCCAGCAGCCAGAGGGTTAGCGGGAGATCAGATACGCAGTATTTT
.	TRBV5-1	.	TRBJ2-5	CASSLGPGVGETQYF	TGCGCCAGCAGCTTGGGCCCGGGGGTCGGAGAGACCCAGTACTTC
once	TRBV5-6	.	TRBJ2-3	CASSPGFDTQYF	TGTGCCAGCAGCCCGGGGTTTGATACGCAGTATTTT
.	TRBV5-6	.	TRBJ1-2	CASSFGRINYGYTF	TGTGCCAGCAGCTTTGGCAGGATAAACTATGGCTACACCTTC
.	TRBV6-1	TRBD1	TRBJ1-5	CASTRGTGGERPQHF	TGTGCCAGCACCCGAGGGACAGGGGGAGAGCGGCCCCAGCATTTT
.	TRBV7-2	TRBD2	TRBJ2-3	CASGGGSVDTQYF	TGTGCCAGCGGGGGGGGGTCGGTGGATACGCAGTATTTT
.	TRBV18	.	TRBJ1-1	CASSQARGTEAFF	TGTGCCAGCTCACAAGCTAGGGGGACTGAAGCTTTCTTT
.	TRBV28	.	TRBJ2-7	CASSSFGGQFYEQYF	TGTGCCAGCAGTTCTTTCGGGGGGCAATTCTACGAGCAGTACTTC
.	TRBV18	.	TRBJ2-1	CASSPGLAYNEQFF	TGTGCCAGCTCACCAGGACTTGCCTACAATGAGCAGTTCTTC
few	TRBV5-6	.	TRBJ1-1	CASSFGRDTEAFF	TGTGCCAGCAGCTTCGGCAGGGACACTGAAGCTTTCTTT
.	TRBV19	TRBD2	TRBJ2-3	CASNGGGVTDTQYF	TGTGCCAGTAACGGCGGGGGAGTGACAGATACGCAGTATTTT
.	TRBV11-2	TRBD2	TRBJ2-7	CASSARTSGSYEQYF	TGTGCCAGCAGCGCCCGGACTAGCGGATCCTACGAGCAGTACTTC
.	TRBV5-1	TRBD2	TRBJ2-3	CASCTLAGTDTQYF	TGCGCCAGCTGCACACTAGCGGGAACAGATACGCAGTATTTT
once	TRBV7-2	TRBD1	TRBJ1-6	CASSRDRSISPLHF	TGTGCCAGCAGTCGGGACAGGTCAATTTCACCCCTCCACTTT
few	TRBV6-1	.	TRBJ2-5	CASSEHNFLRETQYF	TGTGCCAGCAGTGAACACAATTTCCTCAGGGAGACCCAGTACTTC
.	TRBV2	TRBD2	TRBJ2-1	CASRLGLANEQFF	TGTGCCAGCAGGCTCGGACTAGCCAATGAGCAGTTCTTC
few	TRBV7-7	TRBD1	TRBJ2-5	CASSLGTGETQYF	TGTGCTAGCAGCTTAGGGACAGGGGAGACCCAGTACTTC
.	TRBV19	.	TRBJ1-5	CASSMGLGSNQSQHF	TGTGCCAGTAGTATGGGTCTGGGTAGCAATCAGTCCCAGCATTTT
.	TRBV7-2	.	TRBJ2-3	CASSSSLALPTDTQYF	TGTGCCAGCAGCTCCTCTCTAGCGCTCCCCACAGATACGCAGTATTTT
.	TRBV30	TRBD1	TRBJ1-2	CASQGTGRNGYTF	TGTGCCTCCCAAGGGACAGGGAGAAATGGCTACACCTTC
.	TRBV5-1	.	TRBJ2-2	CASSSQGGELFF	TGCGCCAGCAGCTCACAGGGCGGGGAGCTGTTTTTT
.	TRBV5-1	.	TRBJ1-2	CASSLNSYGYTF	TGCGCCAGCAGCTTGAACTCCTATGGCTACACCTTC
few	TRBV11-2	.	TRBJ2-1	CASSLDRAGGDEQFF	TGTGCCAGCAGCCTAGACAGGGCCGGAGGGGATGAGCAGTTCTTC
few	TRBV5-1	.	TRBJ2-7	CASSGPYEQYF	TGCGCCAGCAGCGGGCCCTACGAGCAGTACTTC
.	TRBV23-1	.	TRBJ1-1	CASSQFGRNTEAFF	TGCGCCAGCAGTCAATTCGGTAGAAACACTGAAGCTTTCTTT
.	TRBV4-3	TRBD1	TRBJ1-2	CASSQIQGVLLNYGYTF	TGCGCCAGCAGCCAAATACAGGGGGTGTTGTTAAACTATGGCTACACCTTC
.	TRBV5-6	.	TRBJ1-2	CASSFELGRGYGYTF	TGTGCCAGCAGCTTCGAGTTGGGTCGAGGCTATGGCTACACCTTC
few	TRBV7-9	.	TRBJ1-4	CASSSRWAPSPEKLFF	TGTGCCAGCAGCTCCCGGTGGGCCCCCTCCCCTGAAAAACTGTTTTTT
.	TRBV6-5	.	TRBJ1-2	CASSWGGYYGYTF	TGTGCCAGCAGTTGGGGGGGTTACTATGGCTACACCTTC
few	TRBV28	.	TRBJ1-3	CASSQVVGGSGNTIYF	TGTGCCAGCAGTCAAGTAGTAGGGGGCTCTGGAAACACCATATATTTT
few	TRBV7-3	TRBD1	TRBJ1-6	CASSLGQGSPLHF	TGTGCCAGCAGCTTAGGACAGGGTTCACCCCTCCACTTT
.	TRBV6-4	TRBD1	TRBJ2-1	CASSAAGALTQGNEQFF	TGTGCCAGCAGTGCAGCCGGCGCGCTCACACAGGGGAATGAGCAGTTCTTC
.	TRBV10-3	TRBD1	TRBJ1-1	CAISEWKGGNTEAFF	TGTGCCATCAGTGAGTGGAAAGGGGGCAACACTGAAGCTTTCTTT
.	TRBV5-5	.	TRBJ1-1	CASSLRWGRRNTEAFF	TGTGCCAGCAGCTTGCGATGGGGCAGGAGGAACACTGAAGCTTTCTTT
.	TRBV7-2	.	TRBJ1-2	CASSLQGSYGYTF	TGTGCCAGCAGCTTGCAGGGCAGCTATGGCTACACCTTC
.	TRBV5-1	TRBD2	TRBJ2-1	CASSLLAGTYNEQFF	TGCGCCAGCAGCTTGCTAGCGGGGACCTACAATGAGCAGTTCTTC
.	TRBV7-9	.	TRBJ2-7	CASERLSYEQYF	TGTGCCAGCGAGAGACTCTCCTACGAGCAGTACTTC
few	TRBV7-9	.	TRBJ2-5	CASSQISRGETQYF	TGTGCCAGCAGCCAAATCTCGAGAGGGGAGACCCAGTACTTC
.	TRBV10-3	.	TRBJ1-5	CAASYEGDQPQHF	TGTGCCGCTAGTTACGAAGGGGATCAGCCCCAGCATTTT
.	TRBV4-3	.	TRBJ2-1	CASSRAGDSYNEQFF	TGCGCCAGCAGCCGAGCAGGGGACTCCTACAATGAGCAGTTCTTC